The rows below give T cell receptor beta chains drawn from one sample of a study of type 1 and type 2 diabetes patients. Using its own MiXCR run on the multiplex PCR reads, TCRdb lists one record per CDR3 protein. Of a few hundred thousand distinct CDR3 sequences in the sample, around 47% were seen once. The sequenced sample consisted of peripheral blood mononuclear cells (PBMCs). The source of these receptors is a man younger than 30 with type 2 diabetes. The CDR3 runs from the conserved cysteine through the conserved F or W.

J	V	CDR3
TRBJ1-4	TRBV9	CASSAGADEKLFF
TRBJ1-5	TRBV10-1	CARAYTGTGKPQHF
TRBJ1-1	TRBV7-2	CASSLVGGVNTEALF
TRBJ2-5	TRBV20-1	CSARATKQETQYF
TRBJ1-2	TRBV7-2	CASSLGPGRNYGYTF
TRBJ1-1	TRBV20-1	CSGDGTGLTEAFF
TRBJ1-5	TRBV14	CASSQGPLRVSNQPQHF
TRBJ1-1	TRBV4-1	CASSQDMGYTEAFF
TRBJ1-1	TRBV6-6	CASSTTGGTEAFF
TRBJ2-5	TRBV6-6	CASTLTLQETQYF
TRBJ2-6	TRBV9	CASSVGGANVLTF
TRBJ1-5	TRBV7-8	CASSLDDAGNQPQHF
TRBJ2-7	TRBV27	CASRILGQGLGEQYF
TRBJ2-1	TRBV27	CASSWTSGGYSEQFF
TRBJ1-1	TRBV7-2	CASTPRGGGDTEAFF
TRBJ1-1	TRBV6-6	CASSFWYRGGNTEAFF
TRBJ2-3	TRBV15	CATSTRATSTDTQYF
TRBJ2-5	TRBV10-3	CACGGAPETQYF
TRBJ1-1	TRBV19	CASSLRSGVEAFF
TRBJ1-4	TRBV5-1	CASSLAYGRELFF
TRBJ1-3	TRBV7-8	CASSLSGQGRNTIYF
TRBJ1-3	TRBV25-1	CASSGAPGNTIYF
TRBJ2-7	TRBV5-1	CTSSDTGGGSYEQYF
TRBJ1-1	TRBV19	CASSISSGTRNEAFF
TRBJ1-2	TRBV7-2	CASSPRYRGSYGYTF
TRBJ2-7	TRBV14	CASSRIRGTGGYEQYF
TRBJ2-5	TRBV7-8	CASSYSGGETQYF
TRBJ1-5	TRBV10-3	CAISEGDQPQHF
TRBJ2-7	TRBV6-5	CASRNTYEQYF
TRBJ2-5	TRBV30	CAWSVAGGQETQYF
TRBJ1-6	TRBV30	CAWSVPQGGPLHF
TRBJ1-2	TRBV28	CASSLDGNYGYTF
TRBJ1-4	TRBV7-8	CASSQQSATNEKLFF
TRBJ1-2	TRBV7-8	CASSSLGGANYGYTF
TRBJ2-7	TRBV2	CASSFLAGGAYEQYF
TRBJ1-2	TRBV4-3	CASSQGRQDGYTF
TRBJ2-5	TRBV19	CASRYKLGGETQYF
TRBJ1-1	TRBV5-1	CASSLDGVRLNTEAFF
TRBJ1-1	TRBV7-3	CASSLSGGITEAFF
TRBJ2-7	TRBV25-1	CASRKDNSYEQYF
TRBJ2-1	TRBV2	CASSYPLLVNEQFF
TRBJ2-5	TRBV15	CATSGAEETQYF
TRBJ2-1	TRBV6-5	CASNALAGLEQFF
TRBJ2-5	TRBV7-8	CASSWGQGETQYF
TRBJ2-7	TRBV10-3	CAISEGTLGAYEQYF
TRBJ2-1	TRBV12-3/TRBV12-4	CASTIYNEQFF
TRBJ1-6	TRBV9	CASSVVPTGNSPLHF
TRBJ1-1	TRBV30	CAWSGLPQQQTGYQAFF
TRBJ1-6	TRBV2	CASSFTADSSPGWSPLHF
TRBJ1-2	TRBV19	CASSPAGAGQYGYTF
TRBJ1-1	TRBV10-3	CAISGTGVWTEAFF
TRBJ2-1	TRBV20-1	CSARDLLAVIYNEQFF
TRBJ1-1	TRBV29-1	CSVDEGPNTEAFF
TRBJ2-5	TRBV7-8	CASSLAGGPWETQYF
TRBJ1-1	TRBV20-1	CSTLPGHLNTEAFF
TRBJ1-5	TRBV30	CAWSISVRQPQHF
TRBJ2-3	TRBV27	CASSFRAGGQSDTQYF
TRBJ1-2	TRBV15	CATSAFPQGNWGYTF
TRBJ1-6	TRBV10-3	CATTYGMLGNSPLHF